This passage covers 32 T cell receptor beta chains from one sample sequenced in a study of shared clonotypes between healthy human individuals. Data came from immunoSEQ multiplex PCR; TCRdb stores just in-frame clones and leaves some out. The sample contains some 95,000 clones, under 80% of which appear only once. The sequencing sample was made of memory CD8+ T cells sorted from blood. Subset noted: CD45RO+ cells pooled with CCR7-negative TemRA cells. All receptors come from a man aged 25-45 years in good health.

The gene calls are TRBV5-4 and TRBJ2-2; 8 nucleotides agree with TRBD1. V lost 5 bases and J lost 7; bases outside the gene matches: 7. Germline-derived CDR1 and CDR2 are SGHNT and YYREEE (reference sequence). The CDR3 spans 14 residues. This CDR3 is CASRASGGFGELFF. DNA of the CDR3: TGTGCCAGCAGAGCTTCAGGGGGCTTCGGGGAGCTGTTTTTT.

This CDR3 reads CASSFTGTGNTIYF. The CDR3 nucleotides read TGTGCCAGCAGCTTCACCGGGACTGGAAACACCATATATTTT. The chain uses TRBV6-6 and TRBJ1-3; D remains unclear. Per germline, CDR1 MNHNY and CDR2 SVGAGI (reference sequence). This CDR3 comprises 14 residues. V was cut by 6 bases and J by 2 bases, with 11 bases left in between.

This clone has a count of ten or more. V usage is TRBV2 and J usage is TRBJ2-7; D assignment may be TRBD1 or TRBD2 (5 bases each). Per germline, CDR1 SNHLY and CDR2 FYNNEI. CDR3 length equals 12 residues. V was cut by 8 bases and J by 4 bases, with 12 bases left in between. CDR3 in DNA: TGTGCCAGCTACCGGGACGGGTACGAGCAGTACTTC. It yields the protein CASYRDGYEQYF.

This chain links TRBV6-1 with TRBJ1-4; TRBD1 is a possible D gene (5 bases). Trimming stripped 7 bases from V and 5 bases from J, with 17 bases between. Germline CDR1 and CDR2: MNHNS and SASEGT. The CDR3 runs 15 residues. This CDR3 is CASISWAGSNEKLFF. The CDR3 nucleotides read TGTGCCAGCATTTCTTGGGCAGGGTCGAATGAAAAACTGTTTTTT.

Worth noting for this clone: This may stem from a read error, because a much larger clone lies one nucleotide away. The J gene is TRBJ1-5, the V gene TRBV2; D is unresolved. Trimming left V 2 bases short and J 1 base short, with 3 bases between. CDR1 is SNHLY, CDR2 FYNNEI, per germline. The CDR3 covers 13 residues. CDR3 region: CASSEYSNQPQHF. CDR3 nucleotide sequence: TGTGCCAGCAGTGAATACAGCAATCAGCCCCAGCATTTT.

The J gene is TRBJ2-1, the V gene TRBV27; possibly TRBD2 for D (5 bases). Germline V lookup: CDR1 MNHEY, CDR2 SMNVEV (reference sequence). The CDR3 contains 13 residues. Trimming took off 6 bases at V and 10 bases at J, with 16 bases between the two ends. The CDR3 region has the DNA TGTGCCAGCAGCCCTCTAGAGAGACTAGAGCAGTTCTTC. It encodes CASSPLERLEQFF.

V usage is TRBV4-3 and J usage is TRBJ2-1; D possibly matches TRBD1 or TRBD2 (5 bases each). The CDR3 is made up of 17 amino acids. Germline V lookup: CDR1 LGHNA, CDR2 YSLEER. V was cut by 5 bases and J by 0 bases, with 17 bases left in between. Written as DNA, the CDR3 is TGCGCCAGCAGCTTGGGCCTCGGGACGGCCTCCTACAATGAGCAGTTCTTC. This translates into CASSLGLGTASYNEQFF.

The rearrangement links TRBV27 to TRBJ1-1; D is unclear. The germline V gene has CDR1 MNHEY and CDR2 SMNVEV (reference sequence). The length of the CDR3 is 13 residues. Trimming cost V 4 bases and J 4 bases, with 10 bases left between them. The CDR3 bases are TGTGCCAGCAGTTCTGGGTGGGGCACTGAAGCTTTCTTT. Its protein product is CASSSGWGTEAFF.

This clone occurred once. The chain combines TRBV14 with TRBJ2-1; D ambiguous. The length of the CDR3 is 15 residues. Looked up from germline, CDR1 is SGHDN and CDR2 is FVKESK. V gave up 2 bases and J gave up 9 bases, with 17 bases separating them. The CDR3 coding sequence is TGTGCCAGCAGCCAAAGCAGATCGGTATGGGTTGAGCAGTTCTTC. Translating gives CASSQSRSVWVEQFF.

This clone is labeled medium-sized (0.01 to 0.1%). The chain joins TRBV7-9 to TRBJ2-1, with 12 bases lining up with TRBD2. There are 16 residues in the CDR3. V shed 4 bases and J 6 bases; nucleotides not matched to a gene: 7. Per the germline V gene, CDR1 is SEHNR and CDR2 is FQNEAQ (reference sequence). The CDR3 spells CASSSRTSGTSNEQFF. CDR3 nucleotides: TGTGCCAGCAGCTCCAGGACTAGCGGGACCAGCAATGAGCAGTTCTTC.

V gene TRBV5-5 combines with J gene TRBJ2-7; 10 bases are a match to TRBD1. Per germline, CDR1 SGHKS and CDR2 YYEKEE (reference sequence). The CDR3 has 18 residues. J lost 2 bases, V lost 2 bases, and 13 bases had no gene match. This CDR3 is CASSFYWSSGTGAYEQYF. The DNA of the CDR3 is TGTGCCAGCAGCTTCTATTGGTCTTCAGGGACAGGGGCCTACGAGCAGTACTTC.

The CDR3 protein is CASSFTGRETQYF. The CDR3 nucleotides read TGTGCCAGCAGTTTCACAGGGAGAGAGACCCAGTACTTC. The J gene is TRBJ2-5, the V gene TRBV28; weak D call: TRBD1 (6 bases). Trimming took 3 bases from V and 4 from J, leaving 9 bases between them. CDR1 and CDR2 (germline): MDHEN, SYDVKM. This CDR3 comprises 13 residues.

The chain has TRBV25-1 and TRBJ2-7; the match to TRBD2 covers 12 bases. V lost 6 bases to trimming and J lost 5 bases; unmatched junction nucleotides: 5. Germline CDR1 and CDR2: MGHDK and SYGVNS. There are 14 residues in the CDR3. The CDR3 protein is CASSRLAGAHEQYF. CDR3 nucleotide sequence: TGTGCCAGCAGCCGACTAGCGGGAGCCCACGAGCAGTACTTC.

In its sample, this clone was seen a few times. This chain uses TRBV7-3 with TRBJ2-1, with 8 nucleotides matching TRBD2. V shed 1 base, J shed 4 bases, and the junction held 12 bases outside the gene matches. The CDR3 runs 18 residues. CDR1 and CDR2 from the germline V gene are SGHTA and FQGTGA. CDR3 DNA: TGTGCCAGCAGCTTAATTCTAGCGGGCACCCCCTTTTACAATGAGCAGTTCTTC. This encodes CASSLILAGTPFYNEQFF.

The rearrangement joins TRBV9 to TRBJ2-3; 9 positions agree with TRBD2. V was pared by 5 bases and J by 4 bases, with 8 bases of the junction left unmatched. Germline V gene data show CDR1 as SGDLS and CDR2 as YYNGEE. This CDR3 has 15 amino acids. CDR3 loop: CASSENSGSPDTQYF. The CDR3 DNA reads as TGTGCCAGCAGTGAAAATAGCGGGAGCCCAGATACGCAGTATTTT.

There are a few counts of this clone. This chain connects TRBV7-9 to TRBJ2-7; maybe TRBD1 (5 bases). The germline V gene has CDR1 SEHNR and CDR2 FQNEAQ (reference sequence). There are 16 residues in the CDR3. Trimming stripped 5 bases from V and 3 bases from J, with 20 bases between. CDR3 nucleotides: TGTGCCAGCAGCCCAAGTTGGCAGGGTTCCCGCTACGAGCAGTACTTC. This sequence encodes CASSPSWQGSRYEQYF.

Note on this clone: This may be a read error, as it is one base from a much larger clone. The same CDR3 arises from other DNA sequences in this sample as well. V usage is TRBV6-1 and J usage is TRBJ2-5; D remains ambiguous. TRBJ2-7 matches the DNA end more closely, so the J call is doubtful. Germline V lookup: CDR1 MNHNS, CDR2 SASEGT. CDR3 length: 11 residues. Here the CDR3 reads CASSEHYEQYF. The CDR3, as DNA: TGTGCCAGCAGTGAACACTACGAGCAGTACTTC.

V is TRBV6-6 and J is TRBJ2-3; the D gene is possibly TRBD1 (6 bases). Germline V gene data show CDR1 as MNHNY and CDR2 as SVGAGI (reference sequence). The CDR3 runs 14 residues. V lost 7 bases to trimming and J lost 6 bases, with 17 bases between them. CDR3 region: CASTKGVEGDTQYF. The DNA for the CDR3 is TGTGCCAGCACTAAGGGGGTAGAGGGGGATACGCAGTATTTT.

The V and J genes are TRBV5-4 and TRBJ2-2; D is undetermined. The CDR3 extends over 18 amino acids. V was cut by 0 bases and J by 1 base, with 16 bases left in between. Germline-derived CDR1 and CDR2 are SGHNT and YYREEE (reference sequence). This CDR3 reads CASSLGLIYQENTGELFF. The CDR3, as DNA: TGTGCCAGCAGCTTGGGTTTAATATACCAAGAGAACACCGGGGAGCTGTTTTTT.

The chain recombines TRBV15 with TRBJ1-3; D unresolved. The CDR3 loop spans 16 amino acids. Looked up from germline, CDR1 is LNHNV and CDR2 is YYDKDF (reference sequence). Trimming left V 3 bases short and J 0 bases short, with 12 bases between. Here the CDR3 DNA reads TGTGCCACCAGCAGCAAGACCCGGAGCTCTGGAAACACCATATATTTT. Translated: CATSSKTRSSGNTIYF.

V is TRBV4-3 and J is TRBJ2-3; 8 nucleotides line up with TRBD1. In germline, CDR1 is LGHNA, CDR2 YSLEER. This CDR3 spans 18 amino acids. V shed 0 bases and J 6 bases; nucleotides not matched to a gene: 14. CDR3 nucleotides: TGCGCCAGCAGCCAAGATTCGCCCGGACAGGGTTTAACGGATACGCAGTATTTT. Its translation: CASSQDSPGQGLTDTQYF.

The chain combines TRBV20-1 with TRBJ2-7; D is unresolved. V was cut by 5 bases and J by 6 bases, with 11 bases left in between. Per the germline V gene, CDR1 is DFQATT and CDR2 is SNEGSKA (reference sequence). This CDR3 region has 11 residues. CDR3 in DNA: TGCAGTGCTCTCTTCTCCCCCGAGCAGTACTTC. Its translation: CSALFSPEQYF.

This clone occurred a few times. The V and J genes are TRBV21-1 and TRBJ1-5; TRBD1, as called in the table, went unchecked against the DNA. TRBV21-1 is assigned pseudogene status. The CDR3 runs 14 residues. The CDR3 DNA follows: TGTGCCAGCAGCAATTATTCAGGGGGACAGCCCCAGCATTTT. It encodes CASSNYSGGQPQHF.

This rearrangement joins TRBV7-2 to TRBJ1-1; a possible D gene is TRBD1 (5 bases). Trimming took off 5 bases at V and 6 bases at J, with 16 bases between the two ends. The CDR3 is 14 residues long. From germline, CDR1 is SGHTA and CDR2 FQGNSA. The CDR3, as DNA: TGTGCCAGCAGCCAACAGGCAGATGGGGCTGAAGCTTTCTTT. Protein product: CASSQQADGAEAFF.

The DNA of the CDR3 is TGTGCCAGCAGCTTTAGCCCTCACCATGGGCACTATGGCTACACCTTC. This encodes CASSFSPHHGHYGYTF. The V gene is TRBV7-9, the J gene TRBJ1-2; unclear D gene. V lost 3 bases and J lost 3, with 17 bases in between. This CDR3 is built from 16 residues. Germline values: CDR1 SEHNR, CDR2 FQNEAQ (reference sequence).

The chain uses TRBV9 and TRBJ2-5; a weak D match, TRBD1 (6 bases). This CDR3 comprises 15 residues. CDR1 is SGDLS, CDR2 YYNGEE, per germline. V was clipped by 5 bases and J by 4 bases, with 18 bases between them. Here the CDR3 reads CASSPGNTRGETQYF. The CDR3 nucleotides are TGTGCCAGCAGTCCAGGGAATACCAGGGGAGAGACCCAGTACTTC.

The rearrangement joins TRBV14 to TRBJ2-7; no reliable D call. The V end lost 3 bases, the J end lost 2 bases, and 8 bases lay between the germline ends. This CDR3 is built from 13 residues. Germline V gives CDR1 SGHDN, CDR2 FVKESK. This chain's CDR3 is CASSHPPAYEQYF. In DNA, the CDR3 is TGTGCCAGCAGCCACCCTCCGGCCTACGAGCAGTACTTC. Full variable domain (missing parts from reference TRBV14 and TRBJ2-7): EAGVTQFPSHSVIEKGQTVTLRCDPISGHDNLYWYRRVMGKEIKFLLHFVKESKQDESGMPNNRFLAERTGGTYSTLKVQPAELEDSGVYFCASSHPPAYEQYFGPGTRLTVT.

The rearrangement links TRBV6-1 to TRBJ2-7, with TRBD1 matching 12 bases. Germline lookup yields CDR1 MNHNS and CDR2 SASEGT. V was pared by 5 bases and J by 4 bases, with 6 bases of the junction left unmatched. The CDR3 has 15 amino acids. For the CDR3, the DNA is TGTGCCAGCAGTTCCCCGGGACAGGGGGCGTACGAGCAGTACTTC. This translates into CASSSPGQGAYEQYF.

This clone was recorded only once. The chain carries TRBV6-5 and TRBJ1-3; D is perhaps TRBD1 (5 bases). The CDR3 loop spans 15 amino acids. Germline CDR1 reads MNHEY; CDR2 reads SVGAGI. V was cut by 5 bases and J by 3 bases, with 14 bases left in between. DNA of the CDR3: TGTGCCAGCAGTCCAGACAGCAGTGGTGGAAACACCATATATTTT. It encodes CASSPDSSGGNTIYF.

The chain has TRBV7-3 and TRBJ2-2, with a weak D call TRBD1 (5 bases). Between the trimmed V and J ends, which lost 8 bases and 0 bases, there was a span of 22 bases. The CDR3 contains 18 residues. Germline lookup yields CDR1 SGHTA and CDR2 FQGTGA. CDR3 nucleotide sequence: TGTGCCAGCGGAGTGGGGCCGTATTGGGCCCCGAACACCGGGGAGCTGTTTTTT. Residues: CASGVGPYWAPNTGELFF.

CDR3 sequence: CASSLYPAPTGELFF. The CDR3 DNA reads TGTGCCAGCAGCTTATACCCCGCCCCAACCGGGGAGCTGTTTTTT. V gene TRBV11-3 combines with J gene TRBJ2-2, with no clear D. The V and J ends lost 2 bases and 5 bases respectively, with 12 bases between them. Germline V gives CDR1 SGHNT, CDR2 YENEEA. The CDR3 runs 15 residues.

V usage is TRBV6-1 and J usage is TRBJ2-2, with D tentatively TRBD1 or TRBD2 (6 bases each). This CDR3 has 16 residues. Per germline, CDR1 MNHNS and CDR2 SASEGT. V lost 3 bases and J 1 base, leaving 12 bases between the germline ends. CDR3 nucleotide sequence: TGTGCCAGCAGTGACGGGGGCGGAGGGAACACCGGGGAGCTGTTTTTT. This gives the protein CASSDGGGGNTGELFF.